This T cell receptor (beta chain) stems from a study of T cell responses to AZD1222 COVID-19 vaccine. Overall study results and limits: The donor cohort was predominantly white British with a female majority, and clonal diversity may have been underestimated. Reports indicate that nearly half of spike-specific TCRs are directed at unmutated variant regions.

Turning to this clone: Its antigen is unknown.

Here immunoSEQ multiplex PCR was the method, and the copy in TCRdb shows in-frame clones only, minus some. The sample contains 130,000 to 150,000 clones, 90% to 95% of which appear only once. Specimen: peripheral blood, collected 28 days after the second AZD1222 dose. The sequence came from an adult who received the AZD1222 COVID-19 vaccine.

DNA for the CDR3: TGTGCCAGCCTCCCCCGCGGTGGGTCCTACAATGAGCAGTTCTTC. Amino acids: CASLPRGGSYNEQFF. This chain joins TRBV9 and TRBJ2-1; D uncertain. Germline CDR1 and CDR2: SGDLS and YYNGEE. This CDR3 spans 15 amino acids. Trimming took off 7 bases at V and 1 base at J, with 15 bases between the two ends.